This TCR beta chain stems from a study of control samples from healthy donors and cancer patients. Method: immunoSEQ multiplex PCR; TCRdb's copy keeps in-frame clones and lacks some. This repertoire shows tens of thousands of clones, 88% found once; its top ten account for roughly an eighth. The CDR3 has 15 amino acids. CDR1 is SGHRS, CDR2 YFSETQ, per germline. V was clipped by 4 bases and J by 4 bases; unmatched bases: 10. The origin of this receptor is a woman aged 70-85 years in good health. Sequenced: blood. The chain recombines TRBV5-1 with TRBJ2-7; 8 bases align to TRBD1. As DNA, the CDR3 is TGCGCCAGCAGCACCTCAGGGGGCGAAGGTTACGAGCAGTACTTC. It is translated as CASSTSGGEGYEQYF.